The 10 T cell receptor beta chains in this list originate from one sample, sequenced in a study of cytomegalovirus exposure and HLA in healthy donors. A multiplex PCR was run with 60 Vbeta primers and 13 Jbeta primers. Generated by immunoSEQ multiplex PCR, the TCRdb table keeps only in-frame clones and is missing some. Among around 120,000 clones listed, roughly 83% were seen once. Sequenced material: PBMCs. All receptors derive from a man between 25 and 39 years old in good health and CMV-seropositive.

The chain carries TRBV2 and TRBJ1-4; no clear D gene. In germline, CDR1 is SNHLY, CDR2 FYNNEI. The CDR3 has 14 amino acids. Between the trimmed V and J ends, which lost 3 bases and 4 bases, there was a span of 9 bases. CDR3: CASSDEVLNEKLFF. The CDR3 coding sequence is TGTGCCAGCAGTGATGAGGTCCTTAATGAAAAACTGTTTTTT. Based on the CDR3 plus reference TRBV2 and TRBJ1-4, the full variable domain is EPEVTQTPSHQVTQMGQEVILRCVPISNHLYFYWYRQILGQKVEFLVSFYNNEISEKSEIFDDQFSVERPDGSNFTLKIRSTKLEDSAMYFCASSDEVLNEKLFFGSGTQLSVL.

This clone was observed a single time. The chain has TRBV11-2 and TRBJ1-2, with a possible D match to TRBD1 (5 bases). Looked up from germline, CDR1 is SGHAT and CDR2 is FQNNGV. Trimming removed 5 bases at V and 4 bases at J, with 20 bases between. CDR3 length: 16 residues. The CDR3 sequence is CASSLLRRGDSYGYTF. In DNA, the CDR3 is TGTGCCAGCAGCCTGCTTAGACGGGGGGACTCCTATGGCTACACCTTC.

This chain uses TRBV10-3 with TRBJ2-2; D might be TRBD1 (5 bases). The V gene's germline CDR1 is ENHRY and CDR2 SYGVKD. V lost 3 bases and J 5 bases, leaving 16 bases between the germline ends. CDR3 size: 16 residues. CDR3 DNA sequence: TGTGCCATCAGTGACCCAGGGAAGGTTAGGACCGGGGAGCTGTTTTTT. Protein product: CAISDPGKVRTGELFF.

J is TRBJ2-7 and V is TRBV18; possibly TRBD2 for D (5 bases). V was clipped by 1 base and J by 5 bases, with 9 bases between them. This CDR3 contains 13 residues. Germline V gene data show CDR1 as KGHSH and CDR2 as LQKENI. CDR3 region: CASSPHRRDEQYF. The CDR3 DNA sequence: TGTGCCAGCTCACCACATCGGCGGGACGAGCAGTACTTC. Looking up the rest from reference TRBV18 and TRBJ2-7 gives the full variable domain: NAGVMQNPRHLVRRRGQEARLRCSPMKGHSHVYWYRQLPEEGLKFMVYLQKENIIDESGMPKERFSAEFPKEGPSILRIQQVVRGDSAAYFCASSPHRRDEQYFGPGTRLTVT.

This CDR3 is CASSWTSNQETQYF. CDR3 bases: TGCGCCAGCAGCTGGACTAGCAATCAAGAGACCCAGTACTTC. The V call is TRBV5-1, the J call TRBJ2-5; the match to TRBD2 covers 8 bases. Per the germline V gene, CDR1 is SGHRS and CDR2 is YFSETQ. The CDR3 consists of 14 residues. V dropped 3 bases and J dropped 2; count of bases not matched to a gene: 3.

This chain links TRBV7-3 with TRBJ2-5; 16 bases line up with TRBD2. The CDR3 totals 15 residues. The V segment lost 4 bases and the J segment 5 bases; nucleotides outside the gene matches: 1. Germline V lookup: CDR1 SGHTA, CDR2 FQGTGA. The CDR3 bases are TGTGCCAGCAGCTGGGGACTAGCGGGAGGGGAGACCCAGTACTTC. Translating it yields CASSWGLAGGETQYF.

The sample holds one count of this clone. This sequence joins TRBV28 and TRBJ2-1; TRBD1 might be the D (5 bases). The CDR3 loop spans 14 amino acids. CDR1 MDHEN and CDR2 SYDVKM come from the germline V gene. V was clipped by 8 bases and J by 4 bases, with 15 bases between them. Written as DNA, the CDR3 is TGTGCCAGCGGGATGATACAGGAATACAATGAGCAGTTCTTC. Encoded protein: CASGMIQEYNEQFF.

The chain uses TRBV9 and TRBJ2-3; possibly TRBD1 for D (5 bases). The CDR3 is 15 amino acids. V was trimmed by 3 bases and J by 2 bases, leaving 13 bases between them. Germline V gene lookup returns CDR1 SGDLS and CDR2 YYNGEE. CDR3 sequence reads: CASSAHRQITDTQYF. The CDR3 coding sequence is TGTGCCAGCAGCGCCCACCGACAGATCACAGATACGCAGTATTTT.

The CDR3 sequence: CASGLVLSAGVIQETQYF. The CDR3 nucleotides are TGTGCTAGTGGTTTGGTACTGTCGGCAGGGGTTATCCAAGAGACCCAGTACTTC. This chain uses TRBV12-5 with TRBJ2-5; possible D gene TRBD1, 6 bases. The CDR3 consists of 18 residues. V was pared by 0 bases and J by 1 base, with 18 bases between. Germline V CDR1 and CDR2: LGHNT, FRNRAP.

The genes are TRBV5-1 and TRBJ2-1, with a tentative D call TRBD2 (5 bases). The length of the CDR3 is 14 residues. CDR1 and CDR2 (germline): SGHRS, YFSETQ. V was trimmed by 7 bases and J by 4 bases, leaving 15 bases between them. The CDR3 is CASRLSVIYNEQFF. DNA for the CDR3: TGCGCCAGCCGGCTTAGCGTTATATACAATGAGCAGTTCTTC.